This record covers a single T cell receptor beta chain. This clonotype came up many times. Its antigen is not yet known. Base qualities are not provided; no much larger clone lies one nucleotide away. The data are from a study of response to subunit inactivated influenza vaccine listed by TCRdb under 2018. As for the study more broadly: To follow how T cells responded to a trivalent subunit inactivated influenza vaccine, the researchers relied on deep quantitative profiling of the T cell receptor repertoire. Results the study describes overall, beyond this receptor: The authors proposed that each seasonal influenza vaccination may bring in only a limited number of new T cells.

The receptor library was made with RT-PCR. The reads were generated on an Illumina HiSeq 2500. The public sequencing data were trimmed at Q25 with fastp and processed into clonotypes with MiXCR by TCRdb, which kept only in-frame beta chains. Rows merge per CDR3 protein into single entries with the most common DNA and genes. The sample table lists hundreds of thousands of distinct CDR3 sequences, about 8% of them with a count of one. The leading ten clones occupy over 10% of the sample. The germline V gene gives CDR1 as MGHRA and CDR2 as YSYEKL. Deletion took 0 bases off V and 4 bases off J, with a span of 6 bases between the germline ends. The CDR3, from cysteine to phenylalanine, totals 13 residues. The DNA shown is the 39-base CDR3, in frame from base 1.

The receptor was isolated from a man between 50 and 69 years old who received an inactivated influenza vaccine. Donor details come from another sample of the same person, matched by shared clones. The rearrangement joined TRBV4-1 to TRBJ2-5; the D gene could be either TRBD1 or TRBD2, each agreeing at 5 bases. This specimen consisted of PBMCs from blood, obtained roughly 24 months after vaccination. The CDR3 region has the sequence CASSQDGGETQYF. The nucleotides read TGCGCCAGCAGCCAAGATGGGGGAGAGACCCAGTACTTC.